Shown below are 29 T cell receptor beta chains from a single sample sequenced in a study of T cell responses to AZD1222 COVID-19 vaccine. The repertoire was sequenced with immunoSEQ multiplex PCR; TCRdb's copy has only in-frame clones and lacks some. This table has about 130,000 clones, roughly 90% appearing once. The sample was peripheral blood, taken on day 0 of AZD1222 vaccination. These receptors all come from an adult in good health.

This clone was picked up one time. The chain couples TRBV25-1 to TRBJ1-2, with no clear D. This CDR3 region has 13 residues. The V end lost 3 bases, the J end lost 3 bases, and 8 bases lay between the germline ends. Per germline, CDR1 MGHDK and CDR2 SYGVNS. In DNA form, the CDR3 reads TGTGCCAGCAGTGACAGAGGAGACTATGGCTACACCTTC. It translates to CASSDRGDYGYTF.

This clone showed up just a few times. V gene TRBV18 combines with J gene TRBJ1-1; tentative D call: TRBD1 (6 bases). The V and J ends lost 4 bases and 6 bases respectively, with 18 bases between them. The CDR3 is 15 residues long. Germline assignment: CDR1 KGHSH and CDR2 LQKENI. The CDR3 loop reads CASSRDGGLHAEAFF. CDR3 DNA: TGTGCCAGCTCACGGGATGGGGGGCTACACGCTGAAGCTTTCTTT. Using reference TRBV18 and TRBJ1-1 for the parts outside the CDR3, the full variable domain is NAGVMQNPRHLVRRRGQEARLRCSPMKGHSHVYWYRQLPEEGLKFMVYLQKENIIDESGMPKERFSAEFPKEGPSILRIQQVVRGDSAAYFCASSRDGGLHAEAFFGQGTRLTVV.

This clone is a singleton in its sample. The CDR3 spells CASSPRTGSIPDTQYF. The CDR3, as DNA: TGTGCCAGCAGCCCCCGGACAGGGTCTATCCCAGATACGCAGTATTTT. The rearrangement joins TRBV7-9 to TRBJ2-3; TRBD1 aligns across 8 bases. After removal of 5 bases from V and 4 bases from J, the junction contained 11 bases not matched to a gene. This CDR3 is 16 amino acids long. CDR1 and CDR2 from the germline V gene are SEHNR and FQNEAQ (reference sequence).

The rearrangement links TRBV11-2 to TRBJ2-1, with a possible D match to TRBD2 (5 bases). From germline, CDR1 is SGHAT and CDR2 FQNNGV. Trimming stripped 1 base from V and 4 bases from J, with 20 bases between. This CDR3 has 18 residues. CDR3 sequence reads: CASSLASRVASRYNEQFF. As DNA, the CDR3 is TGTGCCAGCAGCTTAGCTTCCCGGGTAGCGAGCCGATACAATGAGCAGTTCTTC.

This clone was counted once. The V and J genes are TRBV2 and TRBJ1-1; no reliable D call. This CDR3 is built from 12 residues. Trimming took off 3 bases at V and 7 bases at J, with 9 bases between the two ends. Germline V CDR1 and CDR2: SNHLY, FYNNEI. In DNA form, the CDR3 reads TGTGCCAGCAGTGAGTCAAGCGATGAAGCTTTCTTT. This encodes CASSESSDEAFF. Full variable domain (rest looked up from reference TRBV2 and TRBJ1-1): EPEVTQTPSHQVTQMGQEVILRCVPISNHLYFYWYRQILGQKVEFLVSFYNNEISEKSEIFDDQFSVERPDGSNFTLKIRSTKLEDSAMYFCASSESSDEAFFGQGTRLTVV.

The chain joins TRBV11-3 to TRBJ1-1, with D tentatively TRBD1 (5 bases). CDR1 is SGHNT and CDR2 is YENEEA in the germline V gene. V was shortened by 5 bases and J by 7 bases, with 11 bases between the two germline ends. The CDR3 loop spans 12 amino acids. This chain's CDR3 is CASSDPGLEAFF. The DNA for the CDR3 is TGTGCCAGCAGCGACCCGGGACTTGAAGCTTTCTTT.

This clone has only a few counts. The genes are TRBV24-1 and TRBJ1-2; 11 nucleotides match TRBD1. V shed 6 bases, J shed 7 bases, and the junction held 6 bases outside the gene matches. Per germline, CDR1 KGHDR and CDR2 SFDVKD. The CDR3 consists of 14 residues. The CDR3 DNA is TGTGCCACCAGTTTCGGACAGGGGGCGCCTGGCTACACCTTC. Its translation is CATSFGQGAPGYTF.

The chain couples TRBV2 to TRBJ2-1, with unresolved D. V lost 1 base and J lost 6, with 10 bases in between. This CDR3 region has 14 residues. Germline CDR1 and CDR2: SNHLY and FYNNEI. The CDR3 loop reads CASSEGRPLNEQFF. Written as DNA, the CDR3 is TGTGCCAGCAGTGAAGGGCGGCCACTCAATGAGCAGTTCTTC. Full variable domain (outside the CDR3, taken from reference TRBV2 and TRBJ2-1): EPEVTQTPSHQVTQMGQEVILRCVPISNHLYFYWYRQILGQKVEFLVSFYNNEISEKSEIFDDQFSVERPDGSNFTLKIRSTKLEDSAMYFCASSEGRPLNEQFFGPGTRLTVL.

V gene TRBV7-2 combines with J gene TRBJ2-6; 9 bases agree with TRBD1. This CDR3 spans 21 amino acids. The V segment lost 0 bases and the J segment 0 bases; nucleotides outside the gene matches: 12. CDR1 and CDR2 from the germline V gene are SGHTA and FQGNSA. In nucleotides, the CDR3 is TGTGCCAGCAGCTTAGCGTACGGATGGGGACAGGGCCTCTCTGGGGCCAACGTCCTGACTTTC. Translated: CASSLAYGWGQGLSGANVLTF.

J is TRBJ2-5 and V is TRBV27; 9 positions match TRBD1. The CDR3 is 14 amino acids. Germline V gene data show CDR1 as MNHEY and CDR2 as SMNVEV (reference sequence). The junction had 4 bases not matched to a gene; V was cut back by 6 bases and J by 2 bases. The CDR3 DNA sequence: TGTGCCAGCAGAAGACAGGGGGGACAAGAGACCCAGTACTTC. Amino acids: CASRRQGGQETQYF.

This chain connects TRBV12-3 or TRBV12-4 to TRBJ1-1; no firm D call. Between the trimmed V and J ends, which lost 7 bases and 4 bases, there was a span of 13 bases. CDR3 size: 13 residues. The CDR3 is CASTPTRFTEAFF. The CDR3 DNA sequence: TGTGCCAGCACACCCACGAGGTTCACTGAAGCTTTCTTT.

V usage is TRBV27 and J usage is TRBJ2-2, with TRBD2 matching over 7 bases. This CDR3 has 15 residues. CDR1 and CDR2 from the germline V gene are MNHEY and SMNVEV (reference sequence). Trimming removed 7 bases from V and 5 bases from J; junction bases left unmatched: 10. CDR3 bases: TGTGCCAGCACAAAGGGGCAGGGAGGGACCGGGGAGCTGTTTTTT. Protein product: CASTKGQGGTGELFF.

This clone is a singleton in its sample. The junction shows a germline mismatch at one end, possibly a read error. This chain connects TRBV12-3 or TRBV12-4 to TRBJ1-2; a weak D match, TRBD1 (6 bases). CDR3 length: 12 residues. The CDR3 sequence is CAAGDTNYGHTF. The CDR3 nucleotides read TGTGCCGCGGGGGACACTAACTATGGCCACACCTTC.

The chain recombines TRBV4-2 with TRBJ2-5; D unclear. The V gene lost 0 bases and the J gene lost 5 bases, with 7 bases spanning the gap. Germline values: CDR1 LGHNA, CDR2 YNFKEQ. The length of the CDR3 is 13 residues. The CDR3 protein is CASSQDLQETQYF. As DNA, the CDR3 is TGTGCCAGCAGCCAAGATCTCCAGGAGACCCAGTACTTC.

The J gene is TRBJ2-3, the V gene TRBV5-1; D is possibly TRBD1 (7 bases). V was cut by 3 bases and J by 6 bases, with 14 bases left in between. CDR1 and CDR2 from the germline V gene are SGHRS and YFSETQ. The length of the CDR3 is 14 residues. DNA for the CDR3: TGCGCCAGCAGCTGGGACAGACTAGGGGATACGCAGTATTTT. It is translated as CASSWDRLGDTQYF.

The chain carries TRBV6-1 and TRBJ2-3, with D unclear. Germline V CDR1 and CDR2: MNHNS, SASEGT. This CDR3 is built from 11 residues. V shed 5 bases and J shed 2 bases, with 2 bases lying between them. The CDR3 DNA follows: TGTGCCAGCAGTAACACAGATACGCAGTATTTT. It yields the protein CASSNTDTQYF.

The table lists this clone with a count of one. The chain couples TRBV6-1 to TRBJ1-5; 7 positions agree with TRBD1. In germline, CDR1 is MNHNS, CDR2 SASEGT. The CDR3 has 14 amino acids. Trimming removed 3 bases from V and 6 bases from J; junction bases left unmatched: 5. The CDR3: CASSEAGTAQPQHF. CDR3 nucleotides: TGTGCCAGCAGTGAGGCCGGGACAGCTCAGCCCCAGCATTTT.

The CDR3 region has the DNA TGTGCCAGCAGCTTATGGGTCGGCACAGATACGCAGTATTTT. Translating gives CASSLWVGTDTQYF. The rearrangement joins TRBV7-2 to TRBJ2-3; D is unclear. Between the trimmed V and J ends, which lost 2 bases and 1 base, there was a span of 7 bases. This CDR3 spans 14 amino acids. The germline V gene encodes CDR1 SGHTA and CDR2 FQGNSA.

The J gene is TRBJ1-5, the V gene TRBV19; D is unclear. The CDR3 covers 11 residues. Trimming took off 5 bases at V and 4 bases at J, with 3 bases between the two ends. Germline CDR1 reads LNHDA; CDR2 reads SQIVND (reference sequence). The CDR3 DNA is TGTGCCAGTAGTGATAATCAGCCCCAGCATTTT. This gives the protein CASSDNQPQHF.

The CDR3 is CASSSFGFQPQHF. CDR3 in DNA: TGTGCCAGCAGTTCCTTTGGATTTCAGCCCCAGCATTTT. The rearrangement joins TRBV12-3 or TRBV12-4 to TRBJ1-5; D gene unclear. The CDR3 runs to 13 residues. The ends were cut back, 4 bases at V and 6 bases at J, with 10 bases in the middle.

V gene TRBV7-2 combines with J gene TRBJ2-7; 7 bases align to TRBD1. V was clipped by 1 base and J by 7 bases; unmatched bases: 7. CDR3 size: 14 residues. From germline, CDR1 is SGHTA and CDR2 FQGNSA. CDR3 in DNA: TGTGCCAGCAGCTTAGATGACAGGGTGGAGGAGCAGTACTTC. It yields the protein CASSLDDRVEEQYF. The whole variable domain, filled in from reference TRBV7-2 and TRBJ2-7, reads GAGVSQSPSNKVTEKGKDVELRCDPISGHTALYWYRQSLGQGLEFLIYFQGNSAPDKSGLPSDRFSAERTGGSVSTLTIQRTQQEDSAVYLCASSLDDRVEEQYFGPGTRLTVT.

The CDR3 DNA reads TGCGCCAGCAGCCAAGATACGGGGAACAGGGTTTGGACAGATACGCAGTATTTT. As protein: CASSQDTGNRVWTDTQYF. The gene calls are TRBV4-3 and TRBJ2-3, with D possibly being TRBD1 (6 bases). Germline CDR1 LGHNA, CDR2 YSLEER. The CDR3 runs 18 residues. The ends were cut back, 0 bases at V and 3 bases at J, with 19 bases in the middle.

The chain employs TRBV5-6 and TRBJ1-2, with 10 positions matching TRBD1. The germline gives CDR1 SGHDT, CDR2 YYEEEE. CDR3 length equals 14 residues. The trim removed 4 bases at V and 4 bases at J, leaving 4 bases unmatched. The CDR3 DNA follows: TGTGCCAGCAGCATAGGACAGGGGGTCTATGGCTACACCTTC. Translating it yields CASSIGQGVYGYTF.

The V gene is TRBV14, the J gene TRBJ2-5; the D is unclear. Germline V gene data show CDR1 as SGHDN and CDR2 as FVKESK. V shed 3 bases and J shed 2 bases, with 7 bases lying between them. CDR3 length equals 13 residues. As DNA, the CDR3 is TGTGCCAGCAGCCAGGGCGGTCAAGAGACCCAGTACTTC. The encoded protein is CASSQGGQETQYF.

The chain has TRBV30 and TRBJ2-1; D assignment may be TRBD1 or TRBD2 (5 bases each). Germline V gene data show CDR1 as GTSNPN and CDR2 as SVGIG (reference sequence). The CDR3 length is 13 residues. The germline V and J ends were trimmed by 0 bases and 9 bases, with 12 bases remaining between them. DNA of the CDR3: TGTGCCTGGAGTGTCGGTTGGGGGTCTGAGCAGTTCTTC. Encoded protein: CAWSVGWGSEQFF.

The chain links TRBV30 to TRBJ1-6; the match to TRBD1 covers 10 bases. Losses at the gene ends were 0 bases for V and 8 bases for J; bases not matched to a gene: 13. Looked up from germline, CDR1 is GTSNPN and CDR2 is SVGIG (reference sequence). The CDR3 loop spans 18 amino acids. CDR3 amino acids: CAWSVRQGALKSDSPLHF. CDR3 DNA sequence: TGTGCCTGGAGTGTACGACAGGGGGCTCTGAAGTCTGATTCACCCCTCCACTTT. The whole variable domain, remainder taken from reference TRBV30 and TRBJ1-6, is SQTIHQWPATLVQPVGSPLSLECTVEGTSNPNLYWYRQAAGRGLQLLFYSVGIGQISSEVPQNLSASRPQDRQFILSSKKLLLSDSGFYLCAWSVRQGALKSDSPLHFGNGTRLTVT.

The chain's CDR3 is CASSGWGPPTDTQYF. CDR3 DNA: TGTGCCAGCAGTGGCTGGGGCCCCCCCACAGATACGCAGTATTTT. The V and J genes are TRBV2 and TRBJ2-3, with a weak D call TRBD1 (5 bases). V dropped 4 bases and J dropped 2 bases, with 13 bases sitting between them. The germline CDR1 and CDR2 sequences are SNHLY and FYNNEI. This CDR3 region has 15 residues. Based on the CDR3 plus reference TRBV2 and TRBJ2-3, the full variable domain is EPEVTQTPSHQVTQMGQEVILRCVPISNHLYFYWYRQILGQKVEFLVSFYNNEISEKSEIFDDQFSVERPDGSNFTLKIRSTKLEDSAMYFCASSGWGPPTDTQYFGPGTRLTVL.

The chain recombines TRBV7-2 with TRBJ1-1; D is unresolved. This CDR3 is built from 13 residues. Trimming took off 8 bases at V and 0 bases at J, with 10 bases between the two ends. Per the germline V gene, CDR1 is SGHTA and CDR2 is FQGNSA. CDR3 amino acids: CASFRWVNTEAFF. The CDR3, as DNA: TGTGCCAGCTTCCGGTGGGTGAACACTGAAGCTTTCTTT.

The chain joins TRBV5-1 to TRBJ2-7; D is possibly TRBD1 or TRBD2 (5 bases each). CDR1 and CDR2 from the germline V gene are SGHRS and YFSETQ. Deletions cut 4 bases from V and 4 bases from J, with 24 bases between. There are 17 residues in the CDR3. The CDR3 DNA sequence: TGCGCCAGCAGCGATGCTCCGGGGCAGGCGATACGATACGAGCAGTACTTC. Translated: CASSDAPGQAIRYEQYF.